This passage covers 13 T cell receptor beta chains from one sample sequenced in a study of CD8+ T cells in alopecia areata. Sequencing relied on a cDNA template that was reverse transcribed from extracted RNA. The protocol was immunoSEQ multiplex PCR, while the TCRdb copy is restricted to in-frame clones and leaves out a portion. The record shows about 270,000 clones for this sample, with no singletons present. CD4, CD8alpha, NKG2D, NKG2ACE and other markers were used to sort pooled cutaneous lymph node cells. What was sequenced was CD4+ T cells sorted from a lymph node. The receptors originated from a C3H/HeJ mouse with alopecia areata. As its MHC haplotype, the strain has H2-k.

A note on this clone: The genes are named according to mouse. The read terminates 4 residues before the CDR3 end, so the remaining end is supplied by the germline J gene. This same CDR3 is encoded by further DNA sequences in the sample. V is TRBV13-1 and J is TRBJ2-1, with 9 bases that match TRBD2. Germline loops: CDR1 NSHNY, CDR2 SYGAGN. With V trimmed by 2 bases and J by 1 base, 1 base remained unmatched. The CDR3 loop spans 15 amino acids. The sequenced CDR3 bases are TGTGCCAGCAGTGACGACTGGGGGAACTATGCT. Translation: CASSDDWGNYA. The entire CDR3 protein reads CASSDDWGNYAEQFF.

Details on this clone: Mouse gene names apply. The sequenced fragment ends 4 residues before the CDR3 boundary, so the rest is inferred from the germline J gene. This chain uses TRBV1 with TRBJ2-3, with unresolved D. V lost 4 bases and J 0 bases, leaving 11 bases between the germline ends. This CDR3 is 15 amino acids long. Germline V gene lookup returns CDR1 NSQYPW and CDR2 LRSPGD (reference sequence). The covered CDR3 bases are TGCACCTGCAGTGTTGACATATCTAGTGCAGAA. Its translation is CTCSVDISSAE. The full CDR3 is CTCSVDISSAETLYF.

This clone has a handful of counts. Mouse gene names and germline throughout. CDR3 bases read: TGTGCCAGCAGTGATGCTTGGACAGGGGGCTATGCT. Translating gives CASSDAWTGGYA. The whole CDR3 protein is CASSDAWTGGYAEQFF. The chain has TRBV13-1 and TRBJ2-1, with 10 bases lining up with TRBD1. The CDR3 extends 4 residues past the end of the read, so its final part is completed from the germline J gene. Germline-derived CDR1 and CDR2 are NSHNY and SYGAGN. J lost 3 bases, V lost 0 bases, and 3 bases had no gene match. The CDR3 sequence is 16 residues long.

This clone was seen only a few times. Mouse gene names apply. The sequenced part of the CDR3 DNA is TGTGCCAGCGGTGAGGGGACAGACACA. This gives the protein CASGEGTDT. The full-length CDR3 reads as CASGEGTDTEVFF. The genes are TRBV13-2 and TRBJ1-1; 7 nucleotides match TRBD1. The read ends 4 residues early relative to the CDR3; the germline J gene fills the gap. The CDR3 is made up of 13 amino acids. Germline CDR1 NNHNN, CDR2 SYGAGS (reference sequence). Losses at the gene ends were 2 bases for V and 3 bases for J; bases not matched to a gene: 1.

Comment on this clone: Here the gene names and germline are mouse. The read gets to within 4 residues of the CDR3 end, and the germline J gene fills in the rest. This chain joins TRBV13-3 and TRBJ1-2, with 8 nucleotides matching TRBD1. Germline loops: CDR1 NNHDY, CDR2 SYVADS. This CDR3 spans 15 amino acids. The ends lost 2 bases at V and 4 bases at J; junction bases unmatched: 7. The sequenced part of the CDR3 DNA is TGTGCCAGCAGTGAGTTGGCAGGGGGCGGCTCC. It specifies CASSELAGGGS. The whole CDR3 sequence reads CASSELAGGGSDYTF.

This clone was counted between two and nine times. Germline and genes: mouse. The read finishes 4 residues shy of the CDR3 end, and the germline J gene is used to complete it. The chain has TRBV31 and TRBJ2-5; a weak D match, TRBD1 (5 bases). From germline, CDR1 is GKSSPN and CDR2 SITVG. The CDR3 sequence is 14 residues long. CDR3 residues: CAWSLAGRGDTQYF. CDR3 DNA, as far as it was read: TGTGCCTGGAGTCTAGCAGGGAGGGGAGAC.

On this clone itself: Genes and germline are mouse. The sequence runs out 4 residues before the end of the CDR3; the remainder is reconstructed from the germline J gene. Other DNA sequences in the same sample also yield this CDR3. V gene TRBV5 combines with J gene TRBJ2-1; 8 positions match TRBD1. With V trimmed by 0 bases and J by 3 bases, 1 base remained unmatched. The germline V gene has CDR1 LGHNA and CDR2 YNLKQL (reference sequence). The CDR3 runs 15 residues. CDR3 bases read: TGTGCCAGCAGCCAAGAACAGGGGGGCTATGCT. This translates into CASSQEQGGYA. The whole CDR3 region reads CASSQEQGGYAEQFF.

There are a few counts of this clone. Mouse germline and gene names are used. Coverage ceases 4 residues before the CDR3 finishes, and the germline J gene fills in the end. V gene TRBV1 combines with J gene TRBJ2-7; tentative D call: TRBD2 (6 bases). The CDR3 has 14 amino acids. The germline V gene encodes CDR1 NSQYPW and CDR2 LRSPGD (reference sequence). CDR3 protein: CTCSAVAGVYEQYF. The sequenced CDR3 bases are TGCACCTGCAGTGCAGTGGCTGGGGTTTAT.

Regarding this clone: Gene names and germline match the mouse. The sequenced fragment ends 4 residues before the CDR3 boundary, so the rest is inferred from the germline J gene. The V gene is TRBV13-2, the J gene TRBJ2-2; D may be TRBD1 (5 bases). The V end lost 0 bases, the J end lost 2 bases, and 11 bases lay between the germline ends. The CDR3 extends over 16 amino acids. In germline, CDR1 is NNHNN, CDR2 SYGAGS (reference sequence). Here the CDR3 reads CASGDARGVNTGQLYF. The sequenced CDR3 bases are TGTGCCAGCGGTGATGCGAGGGGTGTTAACACCGGG.

This clone has more than one count but fewer than ten. Genes here carry mouse names. The covered CDR3 bases are TGTGCCAGCAGTGCCCGGGGACAGGGGAACTCC. Amino acid sequence: CASSARGQGNS. The complete CDR3 reads CASSARGQGNSDYTF. This sequence joins TRBV19 and TRBJ1-2; 10 nucleotides match TRBD1. With the read ending 4 residues before the CDR3 end, the germline J gene is used to fill in that end. The CDR3 runs to 15 residues. Germline V gene data show CDR1 as FNHDT and CDR2 as SITEND (reference sequence). The V gene end was trimmed by 4 bases and the J gene end by 2 bases; junction bases not matched to a gene: 5.

On this clone itself: Genes and germline are mouse. The sequenced fragment ends 4 residues before the CDR3 boundary, so the rest is inferred from the germline J gene. Other nucleotide sequences in the sample specify the same CDR3. This chain uses TRBV5 with TRBJ2-2, with D maybe TRBD2 (6 bases). Germline CDR1 and CDR2: LGHNA and YNLKQL (reference sequence). The V gene lost 0 bases and the J gene lost 0 bases, with 8 bases spanning the gap. The CDR3 runs 16 residues. The CDR3 protein is CASSQDWGANTGQLYF. Incomplete CDR3 DNA: TGTGCCAGCAGCCAAGACTGGGGCGCAAACACCGGG.

This clone was picked up a small number of times. The listed genes are named as in mouse. Read sequence stops 4 residues before the CDR3 end, and the germline J gene provides the missing end. At the DNA level, this CDR3 is encoded by other sequences in the same sample as well. The chain recombines TRBV19 with TRBJ2-1; D not resolved. Deletions cut 0 bases from V and 1 base from J, with 5 bases between. Germline lookup yields CDR1 FNHDT and CDR2 SITEND (reference sequence). CDR3 length equals 14 residues. The CDR3 reads CASSIEGNYAEQFF. The sequenced CDR3 bases are TGTGCCAGCAGTATAGAAGGGAACTATGCT.

As for this clone: This may be a read error: a much more frequent sequence differs by one nucleotide. Gene names are mouse gene names. Read sequence stops 4 residues before the CDR3 end, and the germline J gene provides the missing end. This sample includes further DNA sequences coding for the same CDR3. The chain uses TRBV13-1 and TRBJ1-2; D remains unclear. CDR3 length: 13 residues. Trimming left V 1 base short and J 0 bases short, with 4 bases between. Germline V gene data show CDR1 as NSHNY and CDR2 as SYGAGN. CDR3 sequence: CASSDTANSDYTF. CDR3 DNA (partial): TGTGCCAGCAGTGATACTGCAAACTCC.